Listed below are T cell receptor beta chains from one sample, sequenced in a study of blood T cell repertoires in COVID-19. Clones were sequenced by immunoSEQ multiplex PCR, and TCRdb holds only the in-frame ones, with some missing. The sample has under 65,000 clones, about 90% seen once. The sequenced material came from peripheral blood. The source of these receptors is a human donor in a cohort sampled during active COVID-19. Each CDR3 is given with its conserved first and last residue. A D gene is named only where the DNA matches it firmly. Clone size is given for some rows only: seen once, a few or many times, or a class if the clone is expanded.

J: TRBJ2-7; D: .; V: TRBV27; size: .; DNA: TGTGCCAGCAGTCAACTACCCGCCTACGAGCAGTACTTC; CDR3: CASSQLPAYEQYF
J: TRBJ1-6; D: .; V: TRBV7-9; size: .; DNA: TGTGCCAGCAGCTTAGATCCGAGATCACCCCTCCACTTT; CDR3: CASSLDPRSPLHF
J: TRBJ2-1; D: TRBD2; V: TRBV4-1; size: .; DNA: TGCGCCAGCAGCCGGGGACTAGCGGGGGGGCGGTACAATGAGCAGTTCTTC; CDR3: CASSRGLAGGRYNEQFF
J: TRBJ1-1; D: .; V: TRBV19; size: .; DNA: TGTGCCAGTAGCTGGGGGGGTGGGAACACTGAAGCTTTCTTT; CDR3: CASSWGGGNTEAFF
J: TRBJ2-7; D: TRBD1; V: TRBV7-2; size: .; DNA: TGTGCCAGCAGTCGGGGACAGGGGGCTCTCTTTCCTGGCCACGAGCAGTACTTC; CDR3: CASSRGQGALFPGHEQYF
J: TRBJ1-1; D: .; V: TRBV11-2; size: .; DNA: TGTGCCAGCAGCTTAGAGCAGGGTACTGAAGCTTTCTTT; CDR3: CASSLEQGTEAFF
J: TRBJ2-7; D: .; V: TRBV28; size: .; DNA: TGTGCCAGCAGCGGGAGCGGCTACGAGCAGTACTTC; CDR3: CASSGSGYEQYF
J: TRBJ2-5; D: TRBD2; V: TRBV6-5; size: .; DNA: TGTGCCAGCAGGTGGGGGAGGGTGGGAGAGACCCAGTACTTC; CDR3: CASRWGRVGETQYF
J: TRBJ2-7; D: TRBD2; V: TRBV20-1; size: .; DNA: TGCAGTGCTAGTTCTAGCGGGAGGGCCTCCAAATATTACGAGCAGTACTTC; CDR3: CSASSSGRASKYYEQYF
J: TRBJ1-1; D: .; V: TRBV6-1; size: .; DNA: TGTGCCAGCAGTGAAATGGGGGCTCTGAACACTGAAGCTTTCTTT; CDR3: CASSEMGALNTEAFF
J: TRBJ2-1; D: .; V: TRBV11-1; size: .; DNA: TGTGCCAGCAGTATCAGGGGAGCCAATGAGCAGTTCTTC; CDR3: CASSIRGANEQFF
J: TRBJ2-1; D: TRBD2; V: TRBV14; size: .; DNA: TGTGCCAGCAGCCAAGAGGGGAGCGGGAGACCCAATGAGCAGTTCTTC; CDR3: CASSQEGSGRPNEQFF
J: TRBJ2-7; D: TRBD1; V: TRBV5-1; size: .; DNA: TGCGCCAGCAGCGCCCCCGCGGGACAGGTCTCCTACGAGCAGTACTTC; CDR3: CASSAPAGQVSYEQYF
J: TRBJ1-6; D: TRBD1; V: TRBV5-1; size: .; DNA: TGCGCCAGCAGAGGACAGGGGGATAATTCACCCCTCCACTTT; CDR3: CASRGQGDNSPLHF
J: TRBJ2-1; D: .; V: TRBV19; size: .; DNA: TGTGCCAGTAGTATACTAGTAACCAACAATGAGCAGTTCTTC; CDR3: CASSILVTNNEQFF
J: TRBJ2-1; D: .; V: TRBV6-4; size: few; DNA: TGTGCCAGCAGTGACGGGGTGGGGAGCAATGAGCAGTTCTTC; CDR3: CASSDGVGSNEQFF
J: TRBJ1-6; D: .; V: TRBV6-5; size: .; DNA: TGTGCCAGCAGCCTTAGATTACAGGATTCACCCCTCCACTTT; CDR3: CASSLRLQDSPLHF
J: TRBJ1-5; D: .; V: TRBV27; size: .; DNA: TGTGCCAGCAGTTCCAGGTTCAATCAGCCCCAGCATTTT; CDR3: CASSSRFNQPQHF
J: TRBJ2-3; D: .; V: TRBV21-1; size: .; DNA: TGTGCCAGCAGCAAATCTGTTAGGGACAGGGTTTTCAAGGATACGCAGTATTTT; CDR3: CASSKSVRDRVFKDTQYF
J: TRBJ1-1; D: .; V: TRBV11-3; size: .; DNA: TGTGCCAGCAGCTTAGACTCAGAAAGAGAAGCTTTCTTT; CDR3: CASSLDSEREAFF
J: TRBJ1-5; D: .; V: TRBV3-1/TRBV3-2; size: .; DNA: TGTGCCAGCAGCCAAGATCTCGGGGATAGCAATCAGCCCCAGCATTTT; CDR3: CASSQDLGDSNQPQHF
J: TRBJ2-2; D: TRBD2; V: TRBV6-5; size: .; DNA: TGTGCCAGCAGTCTAACTAGCGGGAACACCGGGGAGCTGTTTTTT; CDR3: CASSLTSGNTGELFF
J: TRBJ1-1; D: .; V: TRBV6-5; size: .; DNA: TGTGCCAGCAGTTACCCGACGGGGGACTCAAACACTGAAGCTTTCTTT; CDR3: CASSYPTGDSNTEAFF
J: TRBJ2-1; D: .; V: TRBV5-1; size: .; DNA: TGCGCCAGCAGCTTGATCGGGGTTTTTGAGCAGTTCTTC; CDR3: CASSLIGVFEQFF
J: TRBJ2-7; D: TRBD2; V: TRBV25-1; size: .; DNA: TGTGCCAGCAGCCCCGGGACTAATTTTTACGAGCAGTACTTC; CDR3: CASSPGTNFYEQYF
J: TRBJ2-7; D: TRBD1; V: TRBV4-3; size: few; DNA: TGCGCCAGCAGCCAAGCCGTGGACAGGGTCTACGAGCAGTACTTC; CDR3: CASSQAVDRVYEQYF
J: TRBJ1-4; D: TRBD1; V: TRBV9; size: .; DNA: TGTGCCAGCAGCGGACAGGGGGCTGGAGAAAAACTGTTTTTT; CDR3: CASSGQGAGEKLFF
J: TRBJ2-1; D: .; V: TRBV7-9; size: .; DNA: TGTGCCAGCAGCCCCCGACAGTCCAATGAGCAGTTCTTC; CDR3: CASSPRQSNEQFF
J: TRBJ2-7; D: TRBD2; V: TRBV4-1; size: once; DNA: TGCGCCAGCAGCCTCCCCGGGGGGGGTACCTACGAGCAGTACTTC; CDR3: CASSLPGGGTYEQYF
J: TRBJ1-2; D: .; V: TRBV7-9; size: .; DNA: TGTGCCAGCAGCGATGACCTGGGGGCAGGAACGAAACGATATGGCTACACCTTC; CDR3: CASSDDLGAGTKRYGYTF
J: TRBJ2-2; D: TRBD1; V: TRBV11-3; size: .; DNA: TGTGCCAGCAGCTTACAGGGGGCGACCGGGGAGCTGTTTTTT; CDR3: CASSLQGATGELFF
J: TRBJ1-1; D: .; V: TRBV7-3; size: once; DNA: TGTGCCAGCAGCTTATTCGGGAACACTGAAGCTTTCTTT; CDR3: CASSLFGNTEAFF
J: TRBJ2-6; D: TRBD1; V: TRBV5-1; size: .; DNA: TGCGCCAGCAGCCAGGGGGCGATCGCTGGGGCCAACGTCCTGACTTTC; CDR3: CASSQGAIAGANVLTF
J: TRBJ1-2; D: TRBD1; V: TRBV6-2/TRBV6-3; size: .; DNA: TGTGCCAGCAGTCCGGGACAGGGGGGGTATGGCTACACCTTC; CDR3: CASSPGQGGYGYTF
J: TRBJ1-1; D: TRBD1; V: TRBV2; size: few; DNA: TGTGCCAGCAGGGGGGATAGACAGGGTGGTGAAGCTTTCTTT; CDR3: CASRGDRQGGEAFF
J: TRBJ2-3; D: TRBD1; V: TRBV2; size: .; DNA: TGTGCCAGCCAAGAGATGGGACAGGGGTTTTCGAGTTCCAAAGATACGCAGTATTTT; CDR3: CASQEMGQGFSSSKDTQYF
J: TRBJ2-7; D: .; V: TRBV5-1; size: .; DNA: TGCGCCAGCAGCGGAGGGGGCAATTCCTACGAGCAGTACTTC; CDR3: CASSGGGNSYEQYF
J: TRBJ2-7; D: TRBD2; V: TRBV4-3; size: .; DNA: TGCGCCAGCAGCCAAGAACTAGCGATCAACTCCTACGAGCAGTACTTC; CDR3: CASSQELAINSYEQYF
J: TRBJ2-4; D: TRBD2; V: TRBV4-1; size: .; DNA: TGCGCCAGCAGCCAAGATCGGACTAGCTACGACGGGGCCAAAAACATTCAGTACTTC; CDR3: CASSQDRTSYDGAKNIQYF
J: TRBJ2-3; D: .; V: TRBV9; size: once; DNA: TGTGCCAGCAGCCCCCAGGTCGGCGGGGCCCCAGATACGCAGTATTTT; CDR3: CASSPQVGGAPDTQYF
J: TRBJ2-7; D: TRBD1; V: TRBV6-1; size: .; DNA: TGTGCCAGCAGTGCCCTAACAGGGGACGTTTCCTACGAGCAGTACTTC; CDR3: CASSALTGDVSYEQYF
J: TRBJ2-1; D: TRBD1; V: TRBV29-1; size: once; DNA: TGCAGCGTCCATGGGACAGGGAATTCTCAATACAATGAGCAGTTCTTC; CDR3: CSVHGTGNSQYNEQFF
J: TRBJ1-1; D: .; V: TRBV18; size: .; DNA: TGTGCCAGCTCACCCAACAGCCTGAACACTGAAGCTTTCTTT; CDR3: CASSPNSLNTEAFF
J: TRBJ1-5; D: .; V: TRBV6-1; size: .; DNA: TGTGCCAGCAGTGAAGTACAGGGCAATCAGCCCCAGCATTTT; CDR3: CASSEVQGNQPQHF
J: TRBJ2-1; D: .; V: TRBV10-3; size: .; DNA: TGTGCCATCGAGGCAGTTCCGACGGGTGAGCAGTTCTTC; CDR3: CAIEAVPTGEQFF
J: TRBJ2-1; D: .; V: TRBV19; size: .; DNA: TGTGCCAGTAGTATAGAGGGGGCGCGATACAATGAGCAGTTCTTC; CDR3: CASSIEGARYNEQFF
J: TRBJ1-1; D: .; V: TRBV7-3; size: .; DNA: TGTGCCAGCAGCCAGGACGGGAGAGGGACTGAAGCTTTCTTT; CDR3: CASSQDGRGTEAFF
J: TRBJ1-5; D: .; V: TRBV7-2; size: .; DNA: TGTGCCAGCAGCCCTCGTCATTTACTTAGCAATCAGCCCCAGCATTTT; CDR3: CASSPRHLLSNQPQHF
J: TRBJ2-1; D: TRBD2; V: TRBV7-9; size: .; DNA: TGTGCCAGCAGCACTCTAGCGGGAGTCTACAATGAGCAGTTCTTC; CDR3: CASSTLAGVYNEQFF